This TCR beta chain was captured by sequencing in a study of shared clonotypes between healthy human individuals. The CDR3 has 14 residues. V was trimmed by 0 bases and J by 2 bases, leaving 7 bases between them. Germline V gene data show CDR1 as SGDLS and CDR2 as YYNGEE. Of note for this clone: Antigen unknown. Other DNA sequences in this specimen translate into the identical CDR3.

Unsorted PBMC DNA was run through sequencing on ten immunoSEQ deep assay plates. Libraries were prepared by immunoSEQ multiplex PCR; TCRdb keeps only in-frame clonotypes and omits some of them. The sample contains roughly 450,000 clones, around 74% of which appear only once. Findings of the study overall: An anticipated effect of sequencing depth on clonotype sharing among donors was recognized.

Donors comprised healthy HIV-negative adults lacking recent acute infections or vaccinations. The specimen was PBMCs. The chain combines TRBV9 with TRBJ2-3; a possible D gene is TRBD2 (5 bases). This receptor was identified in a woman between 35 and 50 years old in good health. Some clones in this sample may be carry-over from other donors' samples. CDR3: CASSVGGVTDTQYF. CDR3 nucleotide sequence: TGTGCCAGCAGCGTAGGGGGAGTCACAGATACGCAGTATTTT.